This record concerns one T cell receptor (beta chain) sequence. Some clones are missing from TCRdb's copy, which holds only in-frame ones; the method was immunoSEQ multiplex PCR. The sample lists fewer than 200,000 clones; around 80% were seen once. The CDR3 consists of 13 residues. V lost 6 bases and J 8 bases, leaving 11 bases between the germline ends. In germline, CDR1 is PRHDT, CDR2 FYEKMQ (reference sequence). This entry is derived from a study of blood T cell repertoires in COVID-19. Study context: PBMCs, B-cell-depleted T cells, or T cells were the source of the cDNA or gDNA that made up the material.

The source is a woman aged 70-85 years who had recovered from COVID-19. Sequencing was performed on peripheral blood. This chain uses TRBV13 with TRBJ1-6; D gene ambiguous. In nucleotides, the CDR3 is TGTGCCAGCAGACCCGCGTCCCATTCACCCCTCCACTTT. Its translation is CASRPASHSPLHF.